Listed below are T cell receptor beta chains from one sample, sequenced in a study of OX40 agonist ivuxolimab in advanced cancers. Produced via immunoSEQ multiplex PCR; TCRdb's table is partial and in-frame only. The sample consists of 41,000 or so clones, around four fifths of them appearing once. The material sequenced was CD4+ or CD8+ T cells sorted from blood, taken in a trial of the OX40 agonist ivuxolimab. The receptor set was obtained from an adult with an advanced solid tumor such as melanoma, head and neck, liver or kidney cancer. Both conserved end residues are part of each CDR3. The D gene is left open where the match is weak. Some rows mark clone size as missing; the rest say once, few, many or name a class of expanded clone.

clone size: NA; V gene: TRBV29-1; J gene: TRBJ2-7; D gene: NA; CDR3 DNA: TGCAGCGTTGCCGGAACCTACGAGCAGTACTTC; CDR3 protein: CSVAGTYEQYF
clone size: NA; V gene: TRBV28; J gene: TRBJ1-3; D gene: NA; CDR3 DNA: TGTGCCAGCTCGTGGGTATCCTCTGGAAACACCATATATTTT; CDR3 protein: CASSWVSSGNTIYF
clone size: NA; V gene: TRBV13; J gene: TRBJ2-7; D gene: NA; CDR3 DNA: TGTGCCAGCAGCATGGCTGATACCTACGAGCAGTACTTC; CDR3 protein: CASSMADTYEQYF
clone size: NA; V gene: TRBV27; J gene: TRBJ2-1; D gene: TRBD1; CDR3 DNA: TGTGCCAGCAGTTCCGGGACAGGGGTATACAATGAGCAGTTCTTC; CDR3 protein: CASSSGTGVYNEQFF
clone size: NA; V gene: TRBV21-1; J gene: TRBJ2-1; D gene: NA; CDR3 DNA: TGTGCCAGCAGCAAAGGGGAGCAGTTCTTC; CDR3 protein: CASSKGEQFF
clone size: NA; V gene: TRBV10-3; J gene: TRBJ1-2; D gene: NA; CDR3 DNA: TGTGCCATCAGTGAGTTGGGTGCAGGGGACGGCTACACCTTC; CDR3 protein: CAISELGAGDGYTF
clone size: NA; V gene: TRBV28; J gene: TRBJ1-2; D gene: NA; CDR3 DNA: TGTGCCAGCAGTATTCCGGCAGACTATGGCTACACCTTC; CDR3 protein: CASSIPADYGYTF
clone size: NA; V gene: TRBV29-1; J gene: TRBJ1-2; D gene: NA; CDR3 DNA: TGCAGCGTTCGAATTGGGATCAACTATGGCTACACCTTC; CDR3 protein: CSVRIGINYGYTF
clone size: NA; V gene: TRBV4-1; J gene: TRBJ2-7; D gene: TRBD2; CDR3 DNA: TGCGCCAGCAGCCACCCCGGACTAGCCGTTTACGAGCAGTACTTC; CDR3 protein: CASSHPGLAVYEQYF
clone size: NA; V gene: TRBV15; J gene: TRBJ1-2; D gene: NA; CDR3 DNA: TGTGCCACCAGCAGAGATCAGTTAAGCTACACCTTC; CDR3 protein: CATSRDQLSYTF
clone size: NA; V gene: TRBV15; J gene: TRBJ1-3; D gene: NA; CDR3 DNA: TGTGCCGTCGGGGGCCAGTCTGGAAACACCATATATTTT; CDR3 protein: CAVGGQSGNTIYF
clone size: NA; V gene: TRBV6-6; J gene: TRBJ1-2; D gene: NA; CDR3 DNA: TGTGCCAGCAGTTATGGGAAGGATGGCTACACCTTC; CDR3 protein: CASSYGKDGYTF
clone size: NA; V gene: TRBV18; J gene: TRBJ1-1; D gene: NA; CDR3 DNA: TGTGCCAGCTCACCACCCGAGTCGAACACTGAAGCTTTCTTT; CDR3 protein: CASSPPESNTEAFF
clone size: once; V gene: TRBV9; J gene: TRBJ2-7; D gene: TRBD1; CDR3 DNA: TGTGCCAGCAGCGTAGGGTCAGGGGGAGAGGAGCAGTACTTC; CDR3 protein: CASSVGSGGEEQYF
clone size: NA; V gene: TRBV19; J gene: TRBJ2-2; D gene: NA; CDR3 DNA: TGTGCCAGTAGTATAGGGTCGAACACCGGGGAGCTGTTTTTT; CDR3 protein: CASSIGSNTGELFF
clone size: NA; V gene: TRBV25-1; J gene: TRBJ2-7; D gene: NA; CDR3 DNA: TGTGCCAGCAGTGACCCCCGAGGAGTGCACTACGAGCAGTACTTC; CDR3 protein: CASSDPRGVHYEQYF
clone size: NA; V gene: TRBV18; J gene: TRBJ1-1; D gene: NA; CDR3 DNA: TGTGCCAGCTCACTCGGGTCTCCGACTGAAGCTTTCTTT; CDR3 protein: CASSLGSPTEAFF
clone size: NA; V gene: TRBV5-4; J gene: TRBJ1-2; D gene: NA; CDR3 DNA: TGTGCCAGCAGCTCAGACGGATCCCCAGGGAACTATGGCTACACCTTC; CDR3 protein: CASSSDGSPGNYGYTF
clone size: NA; V gene: TRBV18; J gene: TRBJ2-3; D gene: NA; CDR3 DNA: TGTGCCAGCTCACCATTAAGCGGCACAGATACGCAGTATTTT; CDR3 protein: CASSPLSGTDTQYF
clone size: NA; V gene: TRBV18; J gene: TRBJ2-1; D gene: TRBD2; CDR3 DNA: TGTGCCAGCTCACCACCGCCTAGCGGGAGACCCGGCGAGCAGTTCTTC; CDR3 protein: CASSPPPSGRPGEQFF
clone size: NA; V gene: TRBV7-9; J gene: TRBJ1-3; D gene: TRBD1; CDR3 DNA: TGTGCCAGCAGCCCTCAGGGGGCGATCGGAAACACCATATATTTT; CDR3 protein: CASSPQGAIGNTIYF
clone size: NA; V gene: TRBV5-4; J gene: TRBJ1-1; D gene: TRBD1; CDR3 DNA: TGTGCCAGCAGCCGGGGGACAGGGGGGAGAAGTGCTGAAGCTTTCTTT; CDR3 protein: CASSRGTGGRSAEAFF
clone size: NA; V gene: TRBV14; J gene: TRBJ2-7; D gene: NA; CDR3 DNA: TGTGCCAGCAGCCAAGGCCCTCTGGGGCCATACGAGCAGTACTTC; CDR3 protein: CASSQGPLGPYEQYF
clone size: NA; V gene: TRBV18; J gene: TRBJ2-2; D gene: TRBD1; CDR3 DNA: TGTGCCAGCTCACCCATGGGGCCCGGGACAGGGAGTGCCGGGGAGCTGTTTTTT; CDR3 protein: CASSPMGPGTGSAGELFF
clone size: NA; V gene: TRBV19; J gene: TRBJ2-1; D gene: NA; CDR3 DNA: TGTGCCAGTAGTATCCGGGACAATGAGCAGTTCTTC; CDR3 protein: CASSIRDNEQFF
clone size: NA; V gene: TRBV7-9; J gene: TRBJ1-5; D gene: NA; CDR3 DNA: TGTGCCAGCAGCTTTGCCGGTCAGCCCCAGCATTTT; CDR3 protein: CASSFAGQPQHF
clone size: NA; V gene: TRBV7-2; J gene: TRBJ2-1; D gene: TRBD1; CDR3 DNA: TGTGCCAGCAGCTCAGGACAGGGGGCCTACAATGAGCAGTTCTTC; CDR3 protein: CASSSGQGAYNEQFF
clone size: NA; V gene: TRBV6-5; J gene: TRBJ2-7; D gene: NA; CDR3 DNA: TGTGCCAGCCAGGGGAGCGAAAAAGGATACGAGCAGTACTTC; CDR3 protein: CASQGSEKGYEQYF
clone size: NA; V gene: TRBV28; J gene: TRBJ2-1; D gene: NA; CDR3 DNA: TGTGCCAGCACCCCCGACCGTATCTTGGAGCAGTTCTTC; CDR3 protein: CASTPDRILEQFF
clone size: NA; V gene: TRBV19; J gene: TRBJ1-2; D gene: NA; CDR3 DNA: TGTGCCAGTAGTAGGGGGTACGGCTACACCTTC; CDR3 protein: CASSRGYGYTF
clone size: NA; V gene: TRBV7-9; J gene: TRBJ1-4; D gene: TRBD1; CDR3 DNA: TGTGCCAGCAGCCCCAGACGAGACAGGGTGAATCATGAAAAACTGTTTTTT; CDR3 protein: CASSPRRDRVNHEKLFF
clone size: NA; V gene: TRBV19; J gene: TRBJ1-2; D gene: NA; CDR3 DNA: TGTGCCAGTAGCCGACAGGATAACTATGGCTACACCTTC; CDR3 protein: CASSRQDNYGYTF
clone size: NA; V gene: TRBV19; J gene: TRBJ1-5; D gene: NA; CDR3 DNA: TGTGCCAGTAGTACGGGACCGCACAATCAGCCCCAGCATTTT; CDR3 protein: CASSTGPHNQPQHF
clone size: NA; V gene: TRBV18; J gene: TRBJ2-2; D gene: NA; CDR3 DNA: TGTGCCAGCTCACCAGGGGGTAACACCGGGGAGCTGTTTTTT; CDR3 protein: CASSPGGNTGELFF
clone size: once; V gene: TRBV4-2; J gene: TRBJ2-3; D gene: NA; CDR3 DNA: TGTGCCAGCAGCCAAGCGAGTGTGGGTCTAGGCACAGCTACGCAGTATTTT; CDR3 protein: CASSQASVGLGTATQYF
clone size: NA; V gene: TRBV7-6; J gene: TRBJ2-2; D gene: NA; CDR3 DNA: TGTGCCAGCAGCTTATTTGGAATTTGGAACACCGGGGAGCTGTTTTTT; CDR3 protein: CASSLFGIWNTGELFF
clone size: NA; V gene: TRBV15; J gene: TRBJ1-1; D gene: NA; CDR3 DNA: TGTGCCACCAGCAGAGAGGGGATGAACACTGAAGCTTTCTTT; CDR3 protein: CATSREGMNTEAFF
clone size: NA; V gene: TRBV15; J gene: TRBJ2-6; D gene: TRBD1; CDR3 DNA: TGTGCCACTAGACAGGGGTCTGGGGCCAACGTCCTGACTTTC; CDR3 protein: CATRQGSGANVLTF
clone size: NA; V gene: TRBV27; J gene: TRBJ1-1; D gene: TRBD1; CDR3 DNA: TGTGCCAGCAGTTCTCCCCAGGGGGCGGTCACTGAAGCTTTCTTT; CDR3 protein: CASSSPQGAVTEAFF
clone size: NA; V gene: TRBV5-6; J gene: TRBJ2-1; D gene: TRBD2; CDR3 DNA: TGTGCCAGCAGCTTCCGGACTAGCTCCTACAATGAGCAGTTCTTC; CDR3 protein: CASSFRTSSYNEQFF
clone size: NA; V gene: TRBV5-1; J gene: TRBJ2-4; D gene: TRBD1; CDR3 DNA: TGCGCCAGCAGCTCTCCGGGACAGGTGGACATTCAGTACTTC; CDR3 protein: CASSSPGQVDIQYF
clone size: NA; V gene: TRBV5-1; J gene: TRBJ2-3; D gene: TRBD1; CDR3 DNA: TGCGCCAGCAGCTCCGAGGCTACCAGGGGGGATACGCAGTATTTT; CDR3 protein: CASSSEATRGDTQYF
clone size: NA; V gene: TRBV28; J gene: TRBJ2-7; D gene: NA; CDR3 DNA: TGTGCCAGCAGTTTACTAGTCTACGAGCAGTACTTC; CDR3 protein: CASSLLVYEQYF
clone size: NA; V gene: TRBV6-5; J gene: TRBJ2-2; D gene: NA; CDR3 DNA: TGTGCCAGCAGTAGGGGGAACACCGGGGAGCTGTTTTTT; CDR3 protein: CASSRGNTGELFF
clone size: NA; V gene: TRBV18; J gene: TRBJ2-3; D gene: NA; CDR3 DNA: TGTGCCAGCTCACCACCGATAGTCACAGATACGCAGTATTTT; CDR3 protein: CASSPPIVTDTQYF
clone size: NA; V gene: TRBV28; J gene: TRBJ1-3; D gene: NA; CDR3 DNA: TGTGCCAGCAGTTTGTATATCTCTCAGCACACCATATATTTT; CDR3 protein: CASSLYISQHTIYF
clone size: NA; V gene: TRBV6-1; J gene: TRBJ1-5; D gene: NA; CDR3 DNA: TGTGCCAGCAATCGGATTAGCAATCAGCCCCAGCATTTT; CDR3 protein: CASNRISNQPQHF
clone size: NA; V gene: TRBV7-2; J gene: TRBJ1-3; D gene: TRBD1; CDR3 DNA: TGTGCCAGCAGCCTTCACGGAATTACAGGGGCCGTGGGAAACACCATATATTTT; CDR3 protein: CASSLHGITGAVGNTIYF
clone size: once; V gene: TRBV9; J gene: TRBJ2-7; D gene: NA; CDR3 DNA: TGTGCCAGCAGCGTAGGTATTTGGACTGGAAACGACGAGCAGTACTTC; CDR3 protein: CASSVGIWTGNDEQYF
clone size: NA; V gene: TRBV28; J gene: TRBJ1-3; D gene: TRBD1; CDR3 DNA: TGTGCCAGCAGTTTATTTTCCCCCTCCCCACAGGGGAGTCGTGGAAACACCATATATTTT; CDR3 protein: CASSLFSPSPQGSRGNTIYF
clone size: NA; V gene: TRBV30; J gene: TRBJ1-1; D gene: NA; CDR3 DNA: TGTGCCTGGAGGAGGGGTGATACTGAAGCTTTCTTT; CDR3 protein: CAWRRGDTEAFF
clone size: NA; V gene: TRBV7-8; J gene: TRBJ2-2; D gene: NA; CDR3 DNA: TGTGCCAGCAGCTTAGGGTCCAGGGGGAACACCGGGGAGCTGTTTTTT; CDR3 protein: CASSLGSRGNTGELFF
clone size: NA; V gene: TRBV11-2; J gene: TRBJ1-4; D gene: NA; CDR3 DNA: TGTGCCAGCAGCTTAGGGTCAGGGGATGAAAAACTGTTTTTT; CDR3 protein: CASSLGSGDEKLFF
clone size: few; V gene: TRBV5-4; J gene: TRBJ2-7; D gene: NA; CDR3 DNA: TGTGCCAGCAGCCTGGGGTGGGACACATCCTACGAGCAGTACTTC; CDR3 protein: CASSLGWDTSYEQYF
clone size: once; V gene: TRBV5-5; J gene: TRBJ2-7; D gene: NA; CDR3 DNA: TGTGCCAGCAGCTTGCGCTTCGGATTCTACGAGCAGTACTTC; CDR3 protein: CASSLRFGFYEQYF